These T cell receptor beta chains were read from a single sample in a study of identifying expanded T cells in peripheral blood. The protocol was immunoSEQ multiplex PCR, while the TCRdb copy is restricted to in-frame clones and leaves out a portion. This table has 50,000 to 65,000 clones, approximately 82% appearing once. The sequenced sample was blood. The receptors shown here come from a person aged 18-69 years in good health. Each CDR3 is given with its conserved first and last residue. The order of the fields is D gene, V gene, clone size, J gene, CDR3 protein, CDR3 DNA. The D gene is left open where the match is weak. Some rows have no size entry. The others give once, few or many, or a class for an expanded clone.

D: .
V: TRBV19
size: .
J: TRBJ1-4
CDR3: CASSIDGANSGEKLFF
DNA: TGTGCCAGTAGTATAGATGGGGCTAACTCAGGAGAAAAACTGTTTTTT

D: .
V: TRBV30
size: few
J: TRBJ1-5
CDR3: CAWKGLNQPQHF
DNA: TGTGCCTGGAAGGGGTTGAATCAGCCCCAGCATTTT

D: .
V: TRBV4-1
size: .
J: TRBJ2-1
CDR3: CASSQDSTGAHNEQFF
DNA: TGCGCCAGCAGCCAAGATTCGACGGGAGCACACAATGAGCAGTTCTTC

D: .
V: TRBV11-2
size: .
J: TRBJ2-1
CDR3: CASSSLSGSANEQFF
DNA: TGTGCCAGCAGCTCCCTCTCGGGCTCCGCCAATGAGCAGTTCTTC

D: TRBD2
V: TRBV5-4
size: .
J: TRBJ2-5
CDR3: CASSVSGGARETQYF
DNA: TGTGCCAGCAGCGTTAGCGGGGGGGCCAGAGAGACCCAGTACTTC

D: .
V: TRBV2
size: .
J: TRBJ2-5
CDR3: CASSGRAETQYF
DNA: TGTGCCAGCAGTGGCAGGGCAGAGACCCAGTACTTC

D: .
V: TRBV7-8
size: .
J: TRBJ1-2
CDR3: CASSLGGDSRGYTF
DNA: TGTGCCAGCAGCCTCGGGGGAGACAGTAGGGGCTACACCTTC

D: .
V: TRBV6-5
size: once
J: TRBJ2-1
CDR3: CASRSTYNEQFF
DNA: TGTGCCAGCAGGTCGACATACAATGAGCAGTTCTTC

D: .
V: TRBV11-1
size: .
J: TRBJ2-1
CDR3: CASSLYKGNNEQFF
DNA: TGTGCCAGCAGCTTGTATAAAGGGAACAATGAGCAGTTCTTC

D: .
V: TRBV5-1
size: .
J: TRBJ2-2
CDR3: CASRLGNTGELFF
DNA: TGCGCCAGCAGATTGGGGAACACCGGGGAGCTGTTTTTT

D: .
V: TRBV7-9
size: .
J: TRBJ2-5
CDR3: CASSLKRMYQETQYF
DNA: TGTGCCAGCAGCCTCAAGCGTATGTACCAAGAGACCCAGTACTTC

D: TRBD2
V: TRBV7-2
size: .
J: TRBJ2-1
CDR3: CASSLAGVVAGGNEQFF
DNA: TGTGCCAGCAGCTTAGCCGGGGTAGTAGCGGGGGGCAATGAGCAGTTCTTC

D: TRBD1
V: TRBV5-1
size: .
J: TRBJ2-7
CDR3: CASSLQAGTGGRYEQYF
DNA: TGCGCCAGCAGCTTGCAAGCCGGGACAGGGGGCAGGTACGAGCAGTACTTC

D: .
V: TRBV9
size: .
J: TRBJ1-3
CDR3: CASSVRADSGNTIYF
DNA: TGTGCCAGCAGCGTAAGGGCCGACTCTGGAAACACCATATATTTT

D: TRBD1
V: TRBV5-8
size: .
J: TRBJ2-7
CDR3: CATLGQEPPEYRYEQYF
DNA: TGTGCCACCTTGGGACAGGAACCGCCAGAATATCGTTACGAGCAGTACTTC

D: .
V: TRBV19
size: few
J: TRBJ1-6
CDR3: CASSRRGVADSPLHF
DNA: TGTGCCAGTAGTAGGCGAGGGGTCGCAGATTCACCCCTCCACTTT

D: .
V: TRBV30
size: .
J: TRBJ1-2
CDR3: CAWSRMAWGYTF
DNA: TGTGCCTGGAGTAGGATGGCTTGGGGCTACACCTTC

D: .
V: TRBV7-9
size: .
J: TRBJ2-4
CDR3: CASVPFSAANIQYF
DNA: TGTGCCAGCGTACCTTTTTCGGCGGCAAACATTCAGTACTTC

D: .
V: TRBV7-9
size: .
J: TRBJ2-1
CDR3: CASSPWSNEQFF
DNA: TGTGCCAGCAGCCCCTGGTCCAATGAGCAGTTCTTC

D: .
V: TRBV19
size: .
J: TRBJ1-2
CDR3: CASSMGVSDYTF
DNA: TGTGCCAGTAGTATGGGGGTATCGGACTACACCTTC

D: TRBD1
V: TRBV7-9
size: .
J: TRBJ2-7
CDR3: CASSRDREDEQYF
DNA: TGTGCCAGCAGCAGGGACAGGGAGGACGAGCAGTACTTC

D: .
V: TRBV27
size: .
J: TRBJ1-5
CDR3: CASSLSYPRGNQPQHF
DNA: TGTGCCAGCAGTTTATCTTACCCGAGGGGCAATCAGCCCCAGCATTTT